Listed below are T cell receptor beta chains from one sample, sequenced in a study of blood T cell repertoires in COVID-19. TCRdb's copy holds only in-frame clones and misses some; the assay was immunoSEQ multiplex PCR. The sample has 250,000 to 350,000 clones; about nine tenths are singletons. Sequencing used peripheral blood. The receptors were sampled from a young woman with active or convalescent COVID-19. CDR3s include the opening cysteine and the closing phenylalanine or tryptophan. A D gene is named only where the DNA matches it firmly.

CDR3aa: CAWRRTGGTEAFF
CDR3nt: TGTGCCTGGAGGCGGACAGGGGGCACTGAAGCTTTCTTT
j_gene: TRBJ1-1
v_gene: TRBV30
d_gene: TRBD1

CDR3aa: CASSVQGPGYNEQFF
CDR3nt: TGTGCCAGCAGCGTACAGGGGCCGGGTTACAATGAGCAGTTCTTC
j_gene: TRBJ2-1
v_gene: TRBV7-3
d_gene: TRBD1

CDR3aa: CASSSERGGKDGYTF
CDR3nt: TGTGCCAGCAGTTCCGAGAGGGGGGGAAAAGATGGCTACACCTTC
j_gene: TRBJ1-2
v_gene: TRBV28
d_gene: NA

CDR3aa: CASSEVLDQPQHF
CDR3nt: TGTGCCAGCAGTGAAGTTCTTGATCAGCCCCAGCATTTT
j_gene: TRBJ1-5
v_gene: TRBV6-1
d_gene: NA

CDR3aa: CASSQETGSANYGYTF
CDR3nt: TGTGCCAGCAGCCAAGAGACAGGGTCAGCTAACTATGGCTACACCTTC
j_gene: TRBJ1-2
v_gene: TRBV4-2
d_gene: TRBD1

CDR3aa: CASSSYAGGTNYGYTF
CDR3nt: TGTGCCAGCAGTTCATACGCAGGGGGGACTAACTATGGCTACACCTTC
j_gene: TRBJ1-2
v_gene: TRBV28
d_gene: TRBD1

CDR3aa: CASSFRHSSYEQYF
CDR3nt: TGTGCCAGCAGCTTCAGGCACTCCTCCTACGAGCAGTACTTC
j_gene: TRBJ2-7
v_gene: TRBV7-2
d_gene: NA

CDR3aa: CASSGRVDNNYGYTF
CDR3nt: TGTGCCAGCAGTGGGCGCGTGGACAACAACTATGGCTACACCTTC
j_gene: TRBJ1-2
v_gene: TRBV27
d_gene: NA

CDR3aa: CASSRNRGVSPLHF
CDR3nt: TGTGCCAGCAGCCGTAACAGGGGGGTTTCACCCCTCCACTTT
j_gene: TRBJ1-6
v_gene: TRBV3-1/TRBV3-2
d_gene: TRBD1

CDR3aa: CASSTPPGSEAFF
CDR3nt: TGTGCCAGCAGCACCCCCCCCGGTAGTGAAGCTTTCTTT
j_gene: TRBJ1-1
v_gene: TRBV6-1
d_gene: NA

CDR3aa: CASSFSGPGSYGYTF
CDR3nt: TGTGCCAGCAGTTTCAGTGGCCCGGGGAGCTATGGCTACACCTTC
j_gene: TRBJ1-2
v_gene: TRBV28
d_gene: NA

CDR3aa: CASSPTSGGYNEQFF
CDR3nt: TGTGCCAGCAGCCCGACTAGCGGGGGGTACAATGAGCAGTTCTTC
j_gene: TRBJ2-1
v_gene: TRBV6-4
d_gene: TRBD2

CDR3aa: CASRGQGKPKETQYF
CDR3nt: TGTGCCAGCAGGGGACAGGGGAAACCTAAAGAGACCCAGTACTTC
j_gene: TRBJ2-5
v_gene: TRBV21-1
d_gene: NA

CDR3aa: CASSQESFAGAKNIQYF
CDR3nt: TGTGCCAGCAGCCAAGAATCTTTCGCCGGGGCCAAAAACATTCAGTACTTC
j_gene: TRBJ2-4
v_gene: TRBV3-1/TRBV3-2
d_gene: NA

CDR3aa: CATLDRHTDTQYF
CDR3nt: TGTGCCACCCTAGACAGACACACAGATACGCAGTATTTT
j_gene: TRBJ2-3
v_gene: TRBV6-5
d_gene: NA

CDR3aa: CATGGGQLNTEAFF
CDR3nt: TGTGCCACCGGGGGGGGGCAGCTGAACACTGAAGCTTTCTTT
j_gene: TRBJ1-1
v_gene: TRBV2
d_gene: NA

CDR3aa: CASIPHPGLAGGANTGELFF
CDR3nt: TGTGCCAGTATCCCGCACCCGGGACTAGCGGGGGGGGCGAACACCGGGGAGCTGTTTTTT
j_gene: TRBJ2-2
v_gene: TRBV19
d_gene: TRBD2

CDR3aa: CAVGALPNYGYTF
CDR3nt: TGTGCCGTAGGGGCGCTTCCTAACTATGGCTACACCTTC
j_gene: TRBJ1-2
v_gene: TRBV6-1
d_gene: NA

CDR3aa: CASSFSGERNTIYF
CDR3nt: TGTGCCAGCAGTTTCTCGGGGGAACGCAACACCATATATTTT
j_gene: TRBJ1-3
v_gene: TRBV28
d_gene: NA

CDR3aa: CASSPHRDRLYGYTF
CDR3nt: TGTGCCAGCAGCCCCCACCGGGACAGGCTCTATGGCTACACCTTC
j_gene: TRBJ1-2
v_gene: TRBV6-2/TRBV6-3
d_gene: TRBD1

CDR3aa: CASSLSKPGGTYEQYF
CDR3nt: TGTGCCAGCAGTTTAAGTAAGCCAGGGGGCACCTACGAGCAGTACTTC
j_gene: TRBJ2-7
v_gene: TRBV27
d_gene: TRBD1

CDR3aa: CAAGQGAFYEQYF
CDR3nt: TGTGCCGCGGGTCAGGGGGCGTTCTACGAGCAGTACTTC
j_gene: TRBJ2-7
v_gene: TRBV15
d_gene: TRBD1